Following are 13 T cell receptor beta chains from one sample sequenced in a study of T-cell memory formation after mild COVID-19. TCRdb re-derived calls from the 5' RACE reads in MiXCR, one entry per CDR3 protein. The sample carries 350,000 to 500,000 distinct CDR3 sequences, approximately 19% recorded once. Material: PBMCs or a T cell subset sorted from them (not recorded which). The receptors shown here come from a man between 18 and 29 years old who had mild COVID-19 (a few samples of this study predate the infection). Cell type and time point are not known.

This clonotype was found a few times. The chain employs TRBV5-1 and TRBJ2-2; D gene uncertain. V gave up 0 bases and J gave up 7 bases, with 16 bases separating them. CDR1 SGHRS and CDR2 YFSETQ come from the germline V gene. The CDR3 has 16 amino acids. The CDR3 loop is CASSLVAGIANGELFF. DNA of the CDR3: TGCGCCAGCAGCTTGGTTGCTGGGATCGCGAACGGGGAGCTGTTTTTT.

This clonotype has a handful of counts. The J gene is TRBJ2-7, the V gene TRBV12-3 or TRBV12-4; possible D gene TRBD1, 6 bases. There are 13 residues in the CDR3. Between the trimmed V and J ends, which lost 6 bases and 8 bases, there was a span of 17 bases. The CDR3 spells CASSRTETVQQYV. CDR3 bases: TGTGCCAGCAGCCGGACAGAGACTGTGCAGCAGTACGTC.

This sequence joins TRBV7-2 and TRBJ2-3, with D possibly TRBD2 on 6 matching bases. Germline CDR1 is SGHTA and CDR2 is FQGNSA. The V and J ends lost 1 base and 6 bases respectively, with 11 bases between them. This CDR3 comprises 14 residues. The DNA of the CDR3 is TGTGCCAGCAGCTTAGAAGCGGGCGCGGATACGCAGTATTTT. Its translation: CASSLEAGADTQYF.

In this sample, this clonotype turned up a few times. This sequence joins TRBV18 and TRBJ2-2, with no clear D. Trimming took 0 bases from V and 0 from J, leaving 8 bases between them. Looked up from germline, CDR1 is KGHSH and CDR2 is LQKENI. The CDR3 runs to 16 residues. The chain's CDR3 is CASSPPSRPNTGELFF. The CDR3 DNA follows: TGTGCCAGCTCACCACCTTCCAGGCCGAACACCGGGGAGCTGTTTTTT.

The sample holds a few counts of this clonotype. The rearrangement uses TRBV6-2 or TRBV6-3 and TRBJ1-5, with D unresolved. Germline CDR1 and CDR2: MNHEY and SVGEGT. The CDR3 is 15 residues long. Trimming removed 5 bases at V and 0 bases at J, with 11 bases between. CDR3 loop: CASSVTGSSNQPQHF. CDR3 nucleotide sequence: TGTGCCAGCAGTGTAACCGGGTCTAGCAATCAGCCCCAGCATTTT.

The chain links TRBV27 to TRBJ1-5; D is unclear. CDR3 length: 13 amino acids. The ends were cut back, 6 bases at V and 9 bases at J, with 15 bases in the middle. Germline V gene sequence: CDR1 MNHEY, CDR2 SMNVEV (reference sequence). The CDR3: CASRPNVFAPQHF. The CDR3 DNA sequence: TGTGCCAGCAGACCCAACGTATTTGCGCCCCAGCATTTT.

This clonotype was seen ten or more times. This chain connects TRBV27 to TRBJ1-5; no definite D call. CDR3 length equals 15 residues. Deletions cut 2 bases from V and 5 bases from J, with 13 bases between. The germline V gene has CDR1 MNHEY and CDR2 SMNVEV (reference sequence). Written as DNA, the CDR3 is TGTGCCAGCAGTTTACGATATCGTGGAGATCAGCCCCAGCATTTT. This codes for CASSLRYRGDQPQHF.

This clonotype was detected only a few times. This rearrangement joins TRBV5-5 to TRBJ2-3, with a tentative D call TRBD1 (6 bases). The CDR3 is made up of 15 amino acids. The germline CDR1 and CDR2 sequences are SGHKS and YYEKEE (reference sequence). The ends were cut back, 2 bases at V and 9 bases at J, with 19 bases in the middle. The CDR3 reads CASSFWDTGRDTQYF. For the CDR3, the DNA is TGTGCCAGCAGCTTTTGGGACACCGGTAGGGACACGCAGTATTTT.

DNA for the CDR3: TGCGCCAGCACGCCGGGACAGACGTCAGACATTACCGGGGAGCTGTTTTTT. It translates to CASTPGQTSDITGELFF. The chain employs TRBV5-1 and TRBJ2-2; 7 nucleotides match TRBD1. CDR3 length: 17 residues. CDR1 is SGHRS, CDR2 YFSETQ, per germline. J was trimmed by 5 bases and V by 6 bases; bases with no gene match: 16.

The chain carries TRBV4-1 and TRBJ1-1; D not certain. This CDR3 is 14 amino acids long. V dropped 3 bases and J dropped 4 bases, with 12 bases sitting between them. CDR1 is MGHRA and CDR2 is YSYEKL in the germline V gene. The CDR3 DNA is TGCGCCAGCAGCCACGCGACCCCGGCCACTGAAGCTTTCTTT. Encoded protein: CASSHATPATEAFF.

The rearrangement uses TRBV6-5 and TRBJ1-1; D gene unclear. In germline, CDR1 is MNHEY, CDR2 SVGAGI. Trimming pared 0 bases from V and 7 bases from J, leaving 6 bases between. This CDR3 has 12 residues. CDR3 amino acids: CASSYSYGEAFF. The CDR3 DNA sequence: TGTGCCAGCAGTTACTCCTACGGTGAAGCTTTCTTT.

The gene calls are TRBV6-5 and TRBJ2-7, with 10 nucleotides matching TRBD1. Germline V gene data show CDR1 as MNHEY and CDR2 as SVGAGI. The V segment lost 0 bases and the J segment 6 bases; nucleotides outside the gene matches: 5. The CDR3 loop spans 15 amino acids. In nucleotides, the CDR3 is TGTGCCAGCAGTTACTCGGGGACAGGGGCTTTCGAGCAGTACTTC. This sequence encodes CASSYSGTGAFEQYF.

This clonotype was found a few times. V and J are TRBV7-9 and TRBJ2-3; the match to TRBD2 covers 9 bases. Germline values: CDR1 SEHNR, CDR2 FQNEAQ (reference sequence). This CDR3 is 18 amino acids long. Trimming cost V 4 bases and J 5 bases; bases outside gene matches: 16. Here the CDR3 reads CASSSDPESGGPGDTQYF. CDR3 nucleotide sequence: TGTGCCAGCAGCTCAGACCCGGAGAGCGGGGGGCCGGGAGATACGCAGTATTTT. Full variable domain (outside the CDR3, taken from reference TRBV7-9 and TRBJ2-3): DTGVSQNPRHKITKRGQNVTFRCDPISEHNRLYWYRQTLGQGPEFLTYFQNEAQLEKSRLLSDRFSAERPKGSFSTLEIQRTEQGDSAMYLCASSSDPESGGPGDTQYFGPGTRLTVL.